This TCR beta chain was obtained from a study of blood T cell repertoires in COVID-19. Study-wide context: The study drew acute and convalescent COVID-19 samples from the United States, Italy and Spain. Sources were T cells, B-cell-depleted T cells, or PBMCs; the material itself was cDNA or gDNA.

Germline CDR1 reads LNHDA; CDR2 reads SQIVND (reference sequence). J was trimmed by 1 base and V by 5 bases; bases with no gene match: 3. The CDR3 length is 14 residues. Per the original methods: Estimation of nucleated cell counts was performed using reference gene primer amplification. This table comes from immunoSEQ multiplex PCR, and its TCRdb copy is limited to in-frame clones, with some not included. V and J calls and clone size come straight from that table; D and trimming were deduced from the DNA. The sample shows 310,000 or so clones, roughly 87% of them seen only once. Among Cohort 3 donors, those recovered had two negative PCRs, clearance, or symptom resolution.

The sample taken for sequencing was PBMCs or T cells enriched from blood (not recorded which). The V and J genes are TRBV19 and TRBJ1-1, with 8 bases lining up with TRBD1. This TCR was recovered from a young woman who had recovered from COVID-19. The CDR3 sequence is CASSGTGGNTEAFF. The CDR3 DNA sequence: TGTGCCAGTAGTGGAACAGGGGGGAACACTGAAGCTTTCTTT. The variable domain in full, with the rest retrieved from reference TRBV19 and TRBJ1-1, is DGGITQSPKYLFRKEGQNVTLSCEQNLNHDAMYWYRQDPGQGLRLIYYSQIVNDFQKGDIAEGYSVSREKKESFPLTVTSAQKNPTAFYLCASSGTGGNTEAFFGQGTRLTVV.